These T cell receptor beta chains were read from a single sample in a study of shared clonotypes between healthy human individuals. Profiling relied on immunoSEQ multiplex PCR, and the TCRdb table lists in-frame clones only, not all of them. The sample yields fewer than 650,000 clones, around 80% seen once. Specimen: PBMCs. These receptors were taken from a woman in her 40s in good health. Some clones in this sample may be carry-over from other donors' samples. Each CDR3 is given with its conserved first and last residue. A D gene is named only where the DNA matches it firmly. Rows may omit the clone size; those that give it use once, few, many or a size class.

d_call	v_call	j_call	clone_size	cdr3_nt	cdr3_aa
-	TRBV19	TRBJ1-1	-	TGTGCCAGTAGTATTCGGGGAGGGTCGGGCACTGAAGCTTTCTTT	CASSIRGGSGTEAFF
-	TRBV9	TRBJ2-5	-	TGTGCCAGCAGCGATGGAGGGTCGGTTGAGACCCAGTACTTC	CASSDGGSVETQYF
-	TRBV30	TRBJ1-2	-	TGTGCCTGGAGTGTCGGGGGTGGCTACACCTTC	CAWSVGGGYTF
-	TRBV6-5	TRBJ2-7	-	TGTGCCAGCAGTTACTCGGTAGGCTACGAGCAGTACTTC	CASSYSVGYEQYF
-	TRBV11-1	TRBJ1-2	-	TGTGCCAGCAGCCCGGATGCGCGGATCGAACCCTATGGCGGCTACACCTTC	CASSPDARIEPYGGYTF
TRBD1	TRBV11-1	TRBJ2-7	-	TGTGCCAGCAGCTTCCAGGGGGTGCCTTACGAGCAGTACTTC	CASSFQGVPYEQYF
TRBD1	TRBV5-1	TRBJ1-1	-	TGCGCCAGCAGCTTCGGCGGGACAGGGGCCCGGGGGGTGAACACTGAAGCTTTCTTT	CASSFGGTGARGVNTEAFF
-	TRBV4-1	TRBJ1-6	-	TGCGCCAGCAGCCAAGTGCGGAGGGGGGTCGGTGATTCACCCCTCCACTTT	CASSQVRRGVGDSPLHF
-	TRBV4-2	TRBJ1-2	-	TGTGCCAGCAGCCAAGTCTCATCACCTACGCTTTATGGCTACACCTTC	CASSQVSSPTLYGYTF
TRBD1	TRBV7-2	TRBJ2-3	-	TGTGCCAGCAGCCCGGGACGACGTACAGGGGCGCAGTATTTT	CASSPGRRTGAQYF
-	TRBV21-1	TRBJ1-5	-	TGTGCCAGCAGAAGAGCTGACAGGGTCAACCAGCCCCAGCATTTT	CASRRADRVNQPQHF
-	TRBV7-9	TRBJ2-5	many	TGTGCCAGCAGCCCGGGACATTTCCAAGAGACCCAGTACTTC	CASSPGHFQETQYF
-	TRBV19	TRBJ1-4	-	TGTGCCAGTACCAAGACAGGTCAGGAAAAACTGTTTTTT	CASTKTGQEKLFF
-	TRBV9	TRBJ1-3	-	TGTGCCAGCAGCGTAGACGGTAACTCTGGAAACACCATATATTTT	CASSVDGNSGNTIYF
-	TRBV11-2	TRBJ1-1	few	TGTGCCAGCAGCTTGAGGGGGGTTCGGGGTGATGAAGCTTTCTTT	CASSLRGVRGDEAFF
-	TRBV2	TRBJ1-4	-	TGTGCCAGCAGTGATTCAGGGTGGAATGAAAAACTGTTTTTT	CASSDSGWNEKLFF
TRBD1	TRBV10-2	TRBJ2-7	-	TGCGCCAGCAGTGAGTATGGGGGACAGGGGGCCTACGAGCAGTACTTC	CASSEYGGQGAYEQYF
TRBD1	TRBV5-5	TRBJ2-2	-	TGTGCCAGCAGCGCCGGGACAGGGGTGAAGGGGGAGCTGTTTTTT	CASSAGTGVKGELFF
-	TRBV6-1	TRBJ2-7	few	TGTGCCAGCAGTGACCAGGGCTACGAGCAGTACTTC	CASSDQGYEQYF
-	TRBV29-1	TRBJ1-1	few	TGCAGCGTTGTGACCGGCACTGAAGCTTTCTTT	CSVVTGTEAFF
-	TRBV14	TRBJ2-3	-	TGTGCCAGCAGCCAAGCCCAACGCACAGATACGCAGTATTTT	CASSQAQRTDTQYF
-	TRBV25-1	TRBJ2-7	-	TGTGCCAGCAGTGAATACGGGCAGGGTAACGAGCAGTACTTC	CASSEYGQGNEQYF
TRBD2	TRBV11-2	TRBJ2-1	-	TGTGCCAGCAGTCCCGGGACTAGCCTCAATGAGCAGTTCTTC	CASSPGTSLNEQFF
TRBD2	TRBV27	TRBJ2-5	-	TGTGCCAGCAGCCTGAGCGGGAGGGCCGGGGAGACCCAGTACTTC	CASSLSGRAGETQYF
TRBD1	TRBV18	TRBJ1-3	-	TGTGCCAGCTCACCAAACAGGGGGTCAGGAAACACCATATATTTT	CASSPNRGSGNTIYF
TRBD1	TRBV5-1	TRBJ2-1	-	TGCGCCAGCAGCTTGGAAGGTTGGGGACAGACCTTCTCCTACAATGAGCAGTTCTTC	CASSLEGWGQTFSYNEQFF